One and the same sample provided the 27 T cell receptor beta chains below, sequenced in a study of shared clonotypes between healthy human individuals. The table came from immunoSEQ multiplex PCR; TCRdb's copy has only in-frame clones and leaves some out. The sample yields some 510,000 clones, 79% seen once. Source material: PBMCs. These TCRs come from a woman between 40 and 50 years old in good health. Some clones in this sample may be carry-over from other donors' samples.

The chain recombines TRBV7-2 with TRBJ2-3, with TRBD1 matching 7 bases. The CDR3 runs 14 residues. V lost 4 bases to trimming and J lost 6 bases; unmatched junction nucleotides: 7. Germline CDR1 reads SGHTA; CDR2 reads FQGNSA. CDR3 residues: CASSSTGHGDTQYF. The CDR3 coding sequence is TGTGCCAGCAGCTCGACAGGGCACGGGGATACGCAGTATTTT.

Written as DNA, the CDR3 is TGTGCCAGTAGCACCTCGACAGGGCGGGAGCAGTACTTC. It codes for CASSTSTGREQYF. The chain links TRBV19 to TRBJ2-7, with 7 bases identical to TRBD1. CDR3 length: 13 amino acids. Germline loops: CDR1 LNHDA, CDR2 SQIVND (reference sequence). V shed 6 bases and J 7 bases; nucleotides not matched to a gene: 9.

This clone was counted between two and nine times. The chain combines TRBV28 with TRBJ1-2; D ambiguous. The CDR3 sequence is 12 residues long. The germline V and J ends were trimmed by 6 bases and 2 bases, with 7 bases remaining between them. Germline V lookup: CDR1 MDHEN, CDR2 SYDVKM. CDR3 nucleotides: TGTGCCAGCAGGCCGTCAAACTATGGCTACACCTTC. Its protein is CASRPSNYGYTF.

CDR3 sequence: CASSLGDVTGNTIYF. The CDR3 DNA follows: TGCGCCAGCAGCTTGGGGGATGTAACTGGAAACACCATATATTTT. The J gene is TRBJ1-3, the V gene TRBV5-1; D is unresolved. This CDR3 is 15 amino acids long. Trimming removed 0 bases from V and 2 bases from J, with 9 bases in between. The germline gives CDR1 SGHRS, CDR2 YFSETQ.

The chain has TRBV2 and TRBJ1-5; D is perhaps TRBD1 (5 bases). Germline values: CDR1 SNHLY, CDR2 FYNNEI. Trimming stripped 1 base from V and 0 bases from J, with 7 bases between. The CDR3 consists of 15 residues. The CDR3 region is CASSEDRYSNQPQHF. CDR3 DNA sequence: TGTGCCAGCAGTGAAGACAGGTATAGCAATCAGCCCCAGCATTTT.

The rearrangement links TRBV7-6 to TRBJ2-1, with 9 bases matching TRBD1. The trim removed 2 bases at V and 7 bases at J, leaving 9 bases unmatched. The CDR3 spans 16 residues. The germline CDR1 and CDR2 sequences are SGHVS and FNYEAQ. The CDR3 loop is CASSLRTGGASNEQFF. CDR3 coding DNA: TGTGCCAGCAGCTTACGCACAGGGGGCGCTTCGAATGAGCAGTTCTTC.

This chain connects TRBV12-5 to TRBJ2-7; 9 bases fit TRBD2. The V segment lost 0 bases and the J segment 0 bases; nucleotides outside the gene matches: 12. Germline CDR1 LGHNT, CDR2 FRNRAP. The CDR3 has 19 amino acids. The CDR3, as DNA: TGTGCTAGTGGTTTGGTAGAGACAAAAAGCGGGAGGCCCTCCTACGAGCAGTACTTC. Its protein is CASGLVETKSGRPSYEQYF.

This chain joins TRBV19 and TRBJ1-5; 11 bases align to TRBD1. CDR3 size: 15 residues. Trimming took 0 bases from V and 7 from J; bases not matched to a gene: 2. CDR1 and CDR2 from the germline V gene are LNHDA and SQIVND (reference sequence). DNA for the CDR3: TGTGCCAGTAGTATAGATGGACAGGGGGCGCAGCCCCAGCATTTT. As protein: CASSIDGQGAQPQHF.

The rearrangement joins TRBV5-4 to TRBJ2-5; maybe TRBD2 (7 bases). The germline V gene encodes CDR1 SGHNT and CDR2 YYREEE (reference sequence). CDR3 size: 13 residues. V shed 1 base and J shed 4 bases, with 8 bases lying between them. The CDR3 nucleotides read TGTGCCAGCAGCTTGAGGGGGGGAGAGACCCAGTACTTC. Translation gives CASSLRGGETQYF.

V gene TRBV4-1 combines with J gene TRBJ2-1; 7 bases line up with TRBD2. V gave up 1 base and J gave up 6 bases; unmatched junction bases: 6. CDR3 length: 15 amino acids. Looked up from germline, CDR1 is MGHRA and CDR2 is YSYEKL. CDR3 DNA: TGCGCCAGCAGCCAAGGCGCGGGAGCTGGCAATGAGCAGTTCTTC. Translating gives CASSQGAGAGNEQFF.

This chain uses TRBV10-3 with TRBJ1-5, with D possibly TRBD1 on 6 matching bases. CDR1 and CDR2 from the germline V gene are ENHRY and SYGVKD. V was trimmed by 3 bases and J by 7 bases, leaving 13 bases between them. The CDR3 contains 14 residues. CDR3 protein: CAISEQGVEQPQHF. The DNA for the CDR3 is TGTGCCATCAGTGAACAGGGAGTTGAACAGCCCCAGCATTTT.

This clone was detected a few times. The chain joins TRBV10-3 to TRBJ2-2, with TRBD2 matching 8 bases. Germline V CDR1 and CDR2: ENHRY, SYGVKD. The length of the CDR3 is 15 residues. The trim removed 7 bases at V and 6 bases at J, leaving 10 bases unmatched. The CDR3: CAIKSGLVRSGELFF. The CDR3 DNA reads TGTGCCATCAAATCGGGACTAGTGAGGTCCGGGGAGCTGTTTTTT.

The chain is built from TRBV5-1 and TRBJ2-3, with 10 bases identical to TRBD2. Looked up from germline, CDR1 is SGHRS and CDR2 is YFSETQ. With 1 base clipped from V and 5 bases from J, the junction kept 10 bases outside the gene matches. This CDR3 spans 17 amino acids. The CDR3 bases are TGCGCCAGCAGCTTGTCTCCTCCTAGCGGGAGTGTAGATACGCAGTATTTT. This codes for CASSLSPPSGSVDTQYF.

V and J are TRBV30 and TRBJ1-5; 10 bases align to TRBD1. The CDR3 spans 14 residues. Germline V gene lookup returns CDR1 GTSNPN and CDR2 SVGIG (reference sequence). V lost 2 bases and J lost 5; bases outside the gene matches: 3. Written as DNA, the CDR3 is TGTGCCTGGAGTCGGGACAGGGGAGATCAGCCCCAGCATTTT. It translates to CAWSRDRGDQPQHF. Looking up the rest from reference TRBV30 and TRBJ1-5 gives the full variable domain: SQTIHQWPATLVQPVGSPLSLECTVEGTSNPNLYWYRQAAGRGLQLLFYSVGIGQISSEVPQNLSASRPQDRQFILSSKKLLLSDSGFYLCAWSRDRGDQPQHFGDGTRLSIL.

Worth noting for this clone: This same CDR3 is encoded by further DNA sequences in the sample. J is TRBJ1-1 and V is TRBV5-1, with D perhaps matching TRBD1 (5 bases). CDR3 length: 14 amino acids. The V and J ends lost 0 bases and 2 bases respectively, with 8 bases between them. Per germline, CDR1 SGHRS and CDR2 YFSETQ. For the CDR3, the DNA is TGCGCCAGCAGCTTGGATGGGGCTAACACTGAAGCTTTCTTT. It yields the protein CASSLDGANTEAFF.

The rearrangement uses TRBV28 and TRBJ2-3; D possibly corresponds to TRBD1 (7 bases). V dropped 7 bases and J dropped 4 bases, with 9 bases sitting between them. The CDR3 contains 12 residues. Germline V gene lookup returns CDR1 MDHEN and CDR2 SYDVKM. CDR3 nucleotides: TGTGCCAGCACCAGGGGGGCAGATACGCAGTATTTT. Translated, it gives CASTRGADTQYF.

The rearrangement links TRBV7-2 to TRBJ2-7; no firm D call. Germline V gene sequence: CDR1 SGHTA, CDR2 FQGNSA. CDR3 size: 14 residues. Trimming stripped 4 bases from V and 5 bases from J, with 15 bases between. The CDR3 coding sequence is TGTGCCAGCAGCTACCTCCTGGCAGGCGACGAGCAGTACTTC. Translating gives CASSYLLAGDEQYF.

The V call is TRBV4-2, the J call TRBJ1-5, with a weak D call TRBD1 (6 bases). Germline CDR1 and CDR2: LGHNA and YNFKEQ. V was trimmed by 0 bases and J by 7 bases, leaving 10 bases between them. The CDR3 consists of 14 residues. The CDR3 nucleotides read TGTGCCAGCAGCCAAGACACAGGGTTACAGCCCCAGCATTTT. It is translated as CASSQDTGLQPQHF.

In the case of this clone: Other DNA sequences in the sample encode the same CDR3. J is TRBJ1-1 and V is TRBV7-9; no definite D call. The V end was cut by 2 bases, the J end by 4 bases, with 5 bases between. CDR3 size: 12 residues. CDR1 is SEHNR and CDR2 is FQNEAQ in the germline V gene (reference sequence). The CDR3 coding sequence is TGTGCCAGCAGCTTACGGGGCACTGAAGCTTTCTTT. This sequence encodes CASSLRGTEAFF.

The chain uses TRBV7-2 and TRBJ2-7; 7 bases line up with TRBD2. This CDR3 has 13 residues. The V gene's germline CDR1 is SGHTA and CDR2 FQGNSA. Trimming cost V 3 bases and J 4 bases; bases outside gene matches: 3. For the CDR3, the DNA is TGTGCCAGCAGCTTGCCGGGAGGTTACGAGCAGTACTTC. Amino acids: CASSLPGGYEQYF.

The V and J genes are TRBV19 and TRBJ2-3, with 10 bases lining up with TRBD1. V lost 4 bases and J lost 2; bases outside the gene matches: 6. The CDR3 sequence is 16 residues long. Germline V CDR1 and CDR2: LNHDA, SQIVND (reference sequence). This CDR3 reads CASSTGQGGSTDTQYF. CDR3 nucleotides: TGTGCCAGTAGTACCGGACAGGGGGGTTCCACAGATACGCAGTATTTT.

This rearrangement joins TRBV18 to TRBJ1-1; D gene ambiguous. The germline V and J ends were trimmed by 2 bases and 7 bases, with 14 bases remaining between them. The CDR3 extends over 14 amino acids. In germline, CDR1 is KGHSH, CDR2 LQKENI. This chain's CDR3 is CASSPALGRREAFF. DNA for the CDR3: TGTGCCAGCTCACCAGCCCTGGGGAGGCGTGAAGCTTTCTTT.

The chain is built from TRBV7-8 and TRBJ2-7, with D possibly being TRBD1 or TRBD2 (5 bases each). Germline V CDR1 and CDR2: SGHVS, FQNEAQ. Trimming removed 4 bases from V and 3 bases from J, with 13 bases in between. The CDR3 consists of 14 residues. Written as DNA, the CDR3 is TGTGCCAGCAGCTCCGGGACCCGCAGCTACGAGCAGTACTTC. Its protein is CASSSGTRSYEQYF.

This clone appeared a few times. The V gene is TRBV5-1, the J gene TRBJ2-5; 11 bases match TRBD2. CDR3 length: 16 amino acids. Germline CDR1 and CDR2: SGHRS and YFSETQ. Trimming removed 5 bases from V and 3 bases from J; junction bases left unmatched: 9. In DNA, the CDR3 is TGCGCCAGCAGGTCTCCCATAGCGGGAGGGAAAGAGACCCAGTACTTC. Residues: CASRSPIAGGKETQYF.

The CDR3 sequence: CASSLGTGGGYGYTF. The CDR3 DNA sequence: TGCGCCAGCAGCTTGGGGACAGGTGGGGGCTATGGCTACACCTTC. The chain links TRBV5-1 to TRBJ1-2; TRBD1 agrees at 7 bases. The CDR3 is 15 residues long. Unmatched junction bases numbered 6, after V lost 0 bases and J lost 4 bases. The germline CDR1 and CDR2 sequences are SGHRS and YFSETQ.

The sample holds many counts of this clone. The chain couples TRBV5-4 to TRBJ2-1, with TRBD1 matching 9 bases. J gave up 4 bases and V 3 bases, and 11 bases lay outside the gene matches. There are 17 residues in the CDR3. CDR1 and CDR2 from the germline V gene are SGHNT and YYREEE (reference sequence). The chain's CDR3 is CASSWGATGGMYNEQFF. CDR3 in DNA: TGTGCCAGCAGCTGGGGAGCGACAGGGGGGATGTACAATGAGCAGTTCTTC.

The gene calls are TRBV6-1 and TRBJ1-1; no clear D. CDR1 MNHNS and CDR2 SASEGT come from the germline V gene. This CDR3 is built from 14 residues. Trimming left V 6 bases short and J 1 base short, with 12 bases between. Here the CDR3 reads CASRLVSGNTEAFF. The CDR3 DNA reads TGTGCCAGCAGGCTGGTCTCGGGGAACACTGAAGCTTTCTTT.